This T cell receptor (beta chain) was recorded in a study of blood T cell repertoires in COVID-19. Study-level background: Acute and convalescent COVID-19 samples came from the United States, Italy and Spain.

In the study's own analysis: Amplification with reference gene primers provided the estimates of nucleated cell counts. Clones were read by immunoSEQ multiplex PCR, and TCRdb kept only the in-frame ones, dropping some. V, J and clone size are those of that table, while D and trimming were read from the DNA. The sample has 310,000 or so clones, 80% to 90% seen once; the top ten hold about 9.8%. Germline trimming cut 2 bases from V and 7 bases from J; bases unmatched to any gene: 5. The CDR3 is 14 amino acids. CDR1 MNHEY and CDR2 SVGAGI come from the germline V gene. The specimen sequenced was PBMCs or T cells enriched from blood (not recorded which). This sequence joins TRBV6-5 and TRBJ1-2; 9 nucleotides line up with TRBD1. This clonotype was obtained from a woman aged 18 to 35 who had recovered from COVID-19. The CDR3 sequence is CASSYRDRVGGYTF. CDR3 DNA sequence: TGTGCCAGCAGTTACCGGGACAGGGTGGGTGGCTACACCTTC.